This is a list of T cell receptor beta chains from one sample in a study of monozygotic twins with inflammatory bowel disease. Reprocessing the 5' RACE reads, TCRdb reports a single entry for every CDR3 protein and omits DNA. Its table records about 380,000 distinct CDR3 sequences. The sample taken for sequencing was blood. The receptors originated from a human donor with ulcerative colitis or Crohn's disease, or a healthy co-twin of an affected twin (not recorded which). Both conserved end residues are part of each CDR3.

j_call cdr3_length v_call cdr3_aa
TRBJ1-2 13 TRBV20-1 CSPLGGANYGYTF
TRBJ2-7 13 TRBV3-1 CASSQAGDYEQYF
TRBJ2-5 13 TRBV4-2 CASSQDRTETQYF
TRBJ2-1 18 TRBV14 CASSQDRTSGGAYNEQFF
TRBJ2-3 16 TRBV7-9 CASSHDRGKDTDTQYF
TRBJ2-5 15 TRBV5-4 CASSSKSGRQETQYF
TRBJ1-5 12 TRBV12-3/TRBV12-4 CASSFERQPQHF
TRBJ1-2 14 TRBV5-1 CASSLDGGNYGYTF
TRBJ2-5 15 TRBV7-9 CASSLGRQHQETQYF
TRBJ1-4 15 TRBV9 CASSAETGWGEKLFF
TRBJ2-5 14 TRBV27 CASSPDRVQETQYF
TRBJ1-2 11 TRBV2 CASSAYYGYTF
TRBJ2-7 14 TRBV6-5 CASSFGLAGLEQYF
TRBJ2-1 11 TRBV6-2/TRBV6-3 CASSYTTGRYF
TRBJ1-1 15 TRBV11-2 CASSLLGRSNTEAFF
TRBJ1-5 15 TRBV2 CASSEWQGGNQPQHF
TRBJ2-1 14 TRBV6-6 CASSYTGGRDEQFF
TRBJ1-4 14 TRBV4-3 CASSQEGRVEKLFF
TRBJ2-1 15 TRBV6-1 CASSPWDRANNEQFF
TRBJ1-2 14 TRBV27 CASSDDTGRYGYTF
TRBJ2-3 20 TRBV21-1 CASSKAKSKWTGSPADTQYF
TRBJ1-1 13 TRBV12-3/TRBV12-4 CASSLPESTEAFF
TRBJ2-7 13 TRBV2 CASSGTANYEQYF
TRBJ1-3 17 TRBV9 CASSAHAGTPSGNTIYF
TRBJ1-4 17 TRBV5-1 CASSDFQQGAVGEKLFF
TRBJ2-3 16 TRBV5-1 CASSPTSGVGTDTQYF
TRBJ2-2 11 TRBV25-1 CASSGVGELFF
TRBJ1-5 15 TRBV4-3 CASSQGAHEGQPQHF
TRBJ2-1 14 TRBV12-3/TRBV12-4 CASSFQGTYNEQFF
TRBJ1-5 15 TRBV12-3/TRBV12-4 CASSLTRQANQPQHF
TRBJ1-1 13 TRBV5-1 CASSSQGSTEAFF
TRBJ1-5 15 TRBV18 CASSPSGQRGQPQHF
TRBJ2-3 15 TRBV5-6 CASSPGPTSTDTQYF
TRBJ2-1 13 TRBV5-1 CASSLGREDEQFF
TRBJ2-1 13 TRBV5-1 CASSFELANEQFF
TRBJ1-5 15 TRBV6-2/TRBV6-3 CASRLYRDRNQPQHF
TRBJ2-2 19 TRBV7-8 CASSLARFLAGGDTGELFF
TRBJ2-1 15 TRBV7-3 CASSFDLSSYNEQFF
TRBJ2-3 13 TRBV15 CATSREAGDTQYF
TRBJ1-2 13 TRBV5-1 CASSLGGEYGYTF
TRBJ1-4 17 TRBV4-1 CASSHRQGAATNEKLFF
TRBJ1-3 15 TRBV12-3/TRBV12-4 CASSLTGSSGNTIYF
TRBJ2-5 14 TRBV18 CASSPPSVQETQYF
TRBJ2-1 16 TRBV20-1 CSATSGGPLSYNEQFF
TRBJ2-5 14 TRBV6-6 CASSYRATKETQYF
TRBJ1-1 13 TRBV6-5 CASSYAPNTEAFF
TRBJ2-7 13 TRBV11-2 CASGPTGDYEQYF
TRBJ1-3 18 TRBV19 CASIETGGGLFSGNTIYF
TRBJ1-1 13 TRBV20-1 CSARIDENTEAFF
TRBJ2-2 16 TRBV4-3 CASSRTGTGRGGELFF
TRBJ1-2 17 TRBV14 CASSQESQQGVVYGYTF
TRBJ2-5 17 TRBV5-6 CASSLGGPRRGQETQYF
TRBJ2-7 16 TRBV4-1 CASSHRGTSGDYEQYF
TRBJ2-6 15 TRBV19 CASSLRFSGANVLTF